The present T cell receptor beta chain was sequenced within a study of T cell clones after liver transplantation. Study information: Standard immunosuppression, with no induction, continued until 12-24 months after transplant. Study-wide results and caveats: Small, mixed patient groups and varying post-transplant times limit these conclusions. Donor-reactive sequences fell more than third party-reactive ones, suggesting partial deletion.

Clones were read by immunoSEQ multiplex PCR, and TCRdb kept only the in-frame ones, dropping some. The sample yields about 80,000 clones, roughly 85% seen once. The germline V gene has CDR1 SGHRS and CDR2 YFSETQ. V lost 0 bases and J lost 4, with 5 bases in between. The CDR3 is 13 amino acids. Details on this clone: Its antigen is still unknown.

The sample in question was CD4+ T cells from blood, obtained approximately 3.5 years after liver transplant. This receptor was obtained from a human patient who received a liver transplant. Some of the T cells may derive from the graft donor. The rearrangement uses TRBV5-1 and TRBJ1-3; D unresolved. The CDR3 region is CASSLDQGNTIYF. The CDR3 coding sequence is TGCGCCAGCAGCTTGGATCAGGGAAACACCATATATTTT.